The next 28 T cell receptor beta chains were all read from a single sample in a study of blood T cell repertoires in COVID-19 (dated by TCRdb to about 2020). Receptor libraries were prepared by the immunoSEQ multiplex PCR assay. TCRdb provides this immuneACCESS table in a form limited to in-frame rearrangements. Some clones are lacking; in checked studies, under half of them reflect an unresolved V gene, and why the rest are absent is not known. The sample table contains 200,000 to 250,000 clones; only one count was recorded for about four fifths of them. The ten top clones hold roughly 8% of the sample. Specimen: peripheral blood. The receptors were sampled from a woman between 50 and 59 years old with active or convalescent COVID-19.

The chain couples TRBV3-1 (or the pseudogene TRBV3-2) to TRBJ1-2; 9 bases align to TRBD1. The junction had 13 bases not matched to a gene; V was cut back by 6 bases and J by 5 bases. Germline CDR1 and CDR2: LGHDT and YNNKEL (reference sequence). CDR3 length equals 16 residues. The CDR3 coding sequence is TGTGCCAGCAGTTTCACCTCGGGACAGGGCATATATGGCTACACCTTC. Translated: CASSFTSGQGIYGYTF.

The sample holds a few counts of this clone. V gene TRBV6-5 combines with J gene TRBJ1-2, with 10 nucleotides matching TRBD1. Germline trimming cut 4 bases from V and 8 bases from J; bases unmatched to any gene: 10. Germline V gene sequence: CDR1 MNHEY, CDR2 SVGAGI. The CDR3 spans 15 residues. The CDR3 DNA reads TGTGCCAGCAGTTCGGGACAGGGGAGGGCGAGGGGCTACACCTTC. Translation gives CASSSGQGRARGYTF.

This clone has more than one count but fewer than ten. This rearrangement joins TRBV2 to TRBJ2-6; 7 positions match TRBD2. V gave up 3 bases and J gave up 3 bases; unmatched junction bases: 2. The CDR3 has 15 amino acids. The germline gives CDR1 SNHLY, CDR2 FYNNEI. In DNA form, the CDR3 reads TGTGCCAGCAGTGATAGGGACTATGGGGCCAACGTCCTGACTTTC. This encodes CASSDRDYGANVLTF. Using reference TRBV2 and TRBJ2-6 for the parts outside the CDR3, the full variable domain is EPEVTQTPSHQVTQMGQEVILRCVPISNHLYFYWYRQILGQKVEFLVSFYNNEISEKSEIFDDQFSVERPDGSNFTLKIRSTKLEDSAMYFCASSDRDYGANVLTFGAGSRLTVL.

Comment on this clone: This same CDR3 is encoded by further DNA sequences in the sample. This chain connects TRBV2 to TRBJ1-2; a possible D gene is TRBD1 (6 bases). The CDR3 loop spans 13 amino acids. Germline V gives CDR1 SNHLY, CDR2 FYNNEI. Trimming took 5 bases from V and 2 from J, leaving 9 bases between them. CDR3 region: CASSLQGNYGYTF. The CDR3 DNA reads as TGTGCCAGCAGTCTACAGGGAAACTATGGCTACACCTTC.

This clone has a handful of counts. This chain links TRBV19 with TRBJ1-3; 9 bases align to TRBD1. This CDR3 is 15 amino acids long. Germline V gene sequence: CDR1 LNHDA, CDR2 SQIVND (reference sequence). The J segment lost 4 bases and the V segment lost 7 bases, leaving 8 bases of the junction unmatched. The CDR3, as DNA: TGTGCCAGTAATCACCGGGACAGGGCCGGAAACACCATATATTTT. Encoded protein: CASNHRDRAGNTIYF.

There are a few counts of this clone. The chain couples TRBV4-2 to TRBJ1-2; 9 bases align to TRBD1. The V segment lost 0 bases and the J segment 4 bases; nucleotides outside the gene matches: 3. CDR3 length equals 15 residues. CDR1 is LGHNA, CDR2 YNFKEQ, per germline. The CDR3 here is CASSQERDRAYGYTF. The CDR3 nucleotides read TGTGCCAGCAGCCAAGAACGGGACAGGGCCTATGGCTACACCTTC.

V and J are TRBV7-9 and TRBJ1-6; 7 nucleotides line up with TRBD1. The CDR3 has 15 residues. CDR1 is SEHNR and CDR2 is FQNEAQ in the germline V gene (reference sequence). With 6 bases clipped from V and 7 bases from J, the junction kept 9 bases outside the gene matches. CDR3 DNA sequence: TGTGCCAGCAGTCGCTACAGGGGCTTGAATTCACCCCTCCACTTT. Translation: CASSRYRGLNSPLHF.

The chain carries TRBV2 and TRBJ2-1, with 15 bases matching TRBD2. The germline V gene encodes CDR1 SNHLY and CDR2 FYNNEI. CDR3 size: 15 residues. V was clipped by 4 bases and J by 6 bases; unmatched bases: 1. CDR3 DNA: TGTGCCAGCAGTGGGACTAGCGGGGGGGCCAATGAGCAGTTCTTC. As protein: CASSGTSGGANEQFF.

The table lists this clone with a count of one. The V gene is TRBV6-5, the J gene TRBJ2-6; no reliable D call. Germline V lookup: CDR1 MNHEY, CDR2 SVGAGI. V was cut by 8 bases and J by 0 bases, with 5 bases left in between. This CDR3 is 13 amino acids long. CDR3 amino acids: CASQASGANVLTF. CDR3 nucleotide sequence: TGTGCCAGCCAGGCCTCTGGGGCCAACGTCCTGACTTTC.

J is TRBJ2-7 and V is TRBV20-1; D remains ambiguous. The V gene lost 3 bases and the J gene lost 2 bases, with 14 bases spanning the gap. The CDR3 consists of 14 residues. Germline CDR1 is DFQATT and CDR2 is SNEGSKA (reference sequence). For the CDR3, the DNA is TGCAGTGCTAGTAGCTTGCCGTTAGCCTACGAGCAGTACGTC. Translation gives CSASSLPLAYEQYV.

The chain employs TRBV5-1 and TRBJ1-4, with TRBD1 identical over 7 bases. Germline V gives CDR1 SGHRS, CDR2 YFSETQ. The CDR3 extends over 14 amino acids. After removal of 4 bases from V and 8 bases from J, the junction contained 8 bases not matched to a gene. The CDR3 is CASSLRGQDEKLFF. CDR3 DNA: TGCGCCAGCAGCCTAAGGGGGCAGGACGAAAAACTGTTTTTT.

The rearrangement joins TRBV28 to TRBJ2-7; 7 positions agree with TRBD1. The CDR3 contains 14 residues. Trimming removed 7 bases from V and 2 bases from J; junction bases left unmatched: 8. Per germline, CDR1 MDHEN and CDR2 SYDVKM. CDR3 protein: CASKATDRTYEQYV. The CDR3, as DNA: TGTGCCAGCAAAGCGACGGACAGGACCTACGAGCAGTACGTC.

This chain connects TRBV4-1 to TRBJ2-3, with TRBD1 identical over 7 bases. Germline V gene lookup returns CDR1 MGHRA and CDR2 YSYEKL. J gave up 3 bases and V 0 bases, and 6 bases lay outside the gene matches. The CDR3 runs to 16 residues. CDR3 amino acids: CASSQDRDRETDTQYF. The CDR3 DNA follows: TGCGCCAGCAGCCAAGATCGCGACAGGGAAACAGATACGCAGTATTTT.

The chain employs TRBV24-1 and TRBJ2-2; 7 nucleotides agree with TRBD1. Germline V CDR1 and CDR2: KGHDR, SFDVKD. Germline trimming cut 2 bases from V and 6 bases from J; bases unmatched to any gene: 8. CDR3 length: 16 residues. The DNA of the CDR3 is TGTGCCACCAGTGATTCAGGACAGGCCTGGCCCGGGGAGCTGTTTTTT. Translated, it gives CATSDSGQAWPGELFF.

The rearrangement links TRBV6-1 to TRBJ1-2; tentative D call: TRBD1 (5 bases). The CDR3 has 16 amino acids. Trimming took 0 bases from V and 3 from J, leaving 14 bases between them. CDR1 MNHNS and CDR2 SASEGT come from the germline V gene. The CDR3, as DNA: TGTGCCAGCAGTGAAGCGGGGGGTTTGGGGGACTATGGCTACACCTTC. This sequence encodes CASSEAGGLGDYGYTF.

The V call is TRBV5-1, the J call TRBJ2-1, with TRBD2 matching 7 bases. Trimming took 2 bases from V and 8 from J; bases not matched to a gene: 1. This CDR3 is 12 amino acids long. Germline loops: CDR1 SGHRS, CDR2 YFSETQ. The CDR3 DNA sequence: TGCGCCAGCAGCTTTGCGGGGGATGAGCAGTTCTTC. This gives the protein CASSFAGDEQFF.

The rearrangement uses TRBV12-2 and TRBJ2-7; TRBD2, as called in the table, went unchecked against the DNA. TRBV12-2 is a recognized pseudogene. The CDR3 sequence is 15 residues long. The DNA of the CDR3 is TGTGCAAGTCGCCCGCTAGCGGGGGGCGGTTACGAGCAGTACGTC. Translated: CASRPLAGGGYEQYV.

The V call is TRBV3-1 (or the pseudogene TRBV3-2), the J call TRBJ2-5; no reliable D call. The germline V and J ends were trimmed by 3 bases and 2 bases, with 7 bases remaining between them. The germline CDR1 and CDR2 sequences are LGHDT and YNNKEL (reference sequence). CDR3 length: 13 residues. The CDR3 is CASSQGPQETQYF. The CDR3 DNA reads as TGTGCCAGCAGCCAGGGCCCGCAAGAGACCCAGTACTTC.

The chain links TRBV4-1 to TRBJ2-2, with D possibly TRBD1 on 6 matching bases. In germline, CDR1 is MGHRA, CDR2 YSYEKL. V lost 3 bases, J lost 6 bases, and 11 bases lay in between. The CDR3 totals 14 residues. The CDR3 DNA is TGCGCCAGCAGCCATCTACAGGGCTCCGGGGAGCTGTTTTTT. Protein sequence: CASSHLQGSGELFF.

The chain combines TRBV18 with TRBJ1-2, with 8 bases lining up with TRBD1. CDR1 and CDR2 from the germline V gene are KGHSH and LQKENI. The CDR3 sequence is 14 residues long. The V segment lost 4 bases and the J segment 4 bases; nucleotides outside the gene matches: 5. In DNA, the CDR3 is TGTGCCAGCTCACTTGGACAGGGCCCCTATGGCTACACCTTC. Translating gives CASSLGQGPYGYTF.

The chain employs TRBV25-1 and TRBJ2-1; a weak D match, TRBD1 (6 bases). The length of the CDR3 is 13 residues. CDR1 is MGHDK and CDR2 is SYGVNS in the germline V gene. V lost 6 bases and J lost 1, with 7 bases in between. CDR3 nucleotides: TGTGCCAGCAGGGACAGTTCCTACAATGAGCAGTTCTTC. This sequence encodes CASRDSSYNEQFF. Drawing the rest from reference TRBV25-1 and TRBJ2-1, the complete variable domain is EADIYQTPRYLVIGTGKKITLECSQTMGHDKMYWYQQDPGMELHLIHYSYGVNSTEKGDLSSESTVSRIRTEHFPLTLESARPSHTSQYLCASRDSSYNEQFFGPGTRLTVL.

The chain links TRBV27 to TRBJ1-6; TRBD1 matches 11 bases. With 3 bases clipped from V and 11 bases from J, the junction kept 3 bases outside the gene matches. Germline CDR1 MNHEY, CDR2 SMNVEV (reference sequence). The CDR3 length is 14 residues. The CDR3 DNA reads as TGTGCCAGCAGTTTGGGACAGGGGGGGCCACCCCTCCACTTT. Protein: CASSLGQGGPPLHF.

This clone showed up just a few times. The chain recombines TRBV28 with TRBJ2-3; no reliable D call. The V gene's germline CDR1 is MDHEN and CDR2 SYDVKM. The CDR3 runs 14 residues. V lost 7 bases and J 2 bases, leaving 13 bases between the germline ends. CDR3 DNA sequence: TGTGCCAGCACCAACGGTGTGATCACAGATACGCAGTATTTT. This codes for CASTNGVITDTQYF. The entire variable domain, with the rest obtained from reference TRBV28 and TRBJ2-3, is as follows: DVKVTQSSRYLVKRTGEKVFLECVQDMDHENMFWYRQDPGLGLRLIYFSYDVKMKEKGDIPEGYSVSREKKERFSLILESASTNQTSMYLCASTNGVITDTQYFGPGTRLTVL.

This clone was observed a single time. The chain uses TRBV5-1 and TRBJ2-3; 14 bases agree with TRBD2. The CDR3 contains 16 residues. V gave up 3 bases and J gave up 4 bases; unmatched junction bases: 4. Germline-derived CDR1 and CDR2 are SGHRS and YFSETQ. The CDR3, as DNA: TGCGCCAGCAGCTACCGACTAGCGGGGGGGCCAGATACGCAGTATTTT. It is translated as CASSYRLAGGPDTQYF. Supplemented by reference TRBV5-1 and TRBJ2-3, the full variable domain reads KAGVTQTPRYLIKTRGQQVTLSCSPISGHRSVSWYQQTPGQGLQFLFEYFSETQRNKGNFPGRFSGRQFSNSRSEMNVSTLELGDSALYLCASSYRLAGGPDTQYFGPGTRLTVL.

This clone has just one count. The junction shows a germline mismatch at one end, possibly a read error. This chain joins TRBV18 and TRBJ1-4, with D possibly being TRBD1 (6 bases). The CDR3 is 14 amino acids. The germline V gene has CDR1 KGHSH and CDR2 LQKENI. CDR3 sequence (DNA): TGTGCCAGCTCCCCACTAAGACAGGCTGAAAAACTGTTTTTT. This encodes CASSPLRQAEKLFF.

The chain is built from TRBV7-9 and TRBJ1-1, with D unclear. Germline V gene lookup returns CDR1 SEHNR and CDR2 FQNEAQ (reference sequence). V shed 4 bases and J shed 7 bases, with 4 bases lying between them. This CDR3 spans 10 amino acids. This CDR3 reads CASSSLEAFF. The CDR3 DNA follows: TGTGCCAGCAGCTCCCTTGAAGCTTTCTTT.

The chain joins TRBV18 to TRBJ1-1, with D tentatively TRBD1 (6 bases). CDR1 KGHSH and CDR2 LQKENI come from the germline V gene. Trimming left V 3 bases short and J 5 bases short, with 19 bases between. CDR3 size: 16 residues. Here the CDR3 reads CASSPGGARSNTEAFF. The CDR3 DNA reads as TGTGCCAGCTCACCCGGGGGGGCGAGAAGTAATACTGAAGCTTTCTTT.

The table lists this clone with a few counts. The gene calls are TRBV19 and TRBJ1-3; D gene unclear. The CDR3 consists of 13 residues. Germline V lookup: CDR1 LNHDA, CDR2 SQIVND (reference sequence). V was pared by 8 bases and J by 4 bases, with 12 bases between. This CDR3 is CASAQSPGNTIYF. DNA for the CDR3: TGTGCCAGTGCCCAGTCACCCGGAAACACCATATATTTT. The full variable domain, in which reference TRBV19 and TRBJ1-3 provide the parts outside the CDR3, is DGGITQSPKYLFRKEGQNVTLSCEQNLNHDAMYWYRQDPGQGLRLIYYSQIVNDFQKGDIAEGYSVSREKKESFPLTVTSAQKNPTAFYLCASAQSPGNTIYFGEGSWLTVV.